This T cell receptor (beta chain) appears in the sequencing data of a study of blood T cell repertoires in COVID-19. Sequencing was performed with immunoSEQ multiplex PCR; in TCRdb, only in-frame clones are kept and a portion is missing. This repertoire shows 180,000 or so clones, approximately 86% found once; its top ten account for less than 3.5%. The receptor comes from a man in his 70s with acute or convalescent COVID-19. The sample consisted of peripheral blood.

The CDR3 region is CASSLASGGITGELFF. Here the CDR3 DNA reads TGTGCCAGCAGCTTGGCTAGCGGGGGAATCACCGGGGAGCTGTTTTTT. V and J are TRBV5-6 and TRBJ2-2, with 10 bases aligning to TRBD2. The CDR3 contains 16 residues. With V trimmed by 0 bases and J by 4 bases, 3 bases remained unmatched. The germline CDR1 and CDR2 sequences are SGHDT and YYEEEE.